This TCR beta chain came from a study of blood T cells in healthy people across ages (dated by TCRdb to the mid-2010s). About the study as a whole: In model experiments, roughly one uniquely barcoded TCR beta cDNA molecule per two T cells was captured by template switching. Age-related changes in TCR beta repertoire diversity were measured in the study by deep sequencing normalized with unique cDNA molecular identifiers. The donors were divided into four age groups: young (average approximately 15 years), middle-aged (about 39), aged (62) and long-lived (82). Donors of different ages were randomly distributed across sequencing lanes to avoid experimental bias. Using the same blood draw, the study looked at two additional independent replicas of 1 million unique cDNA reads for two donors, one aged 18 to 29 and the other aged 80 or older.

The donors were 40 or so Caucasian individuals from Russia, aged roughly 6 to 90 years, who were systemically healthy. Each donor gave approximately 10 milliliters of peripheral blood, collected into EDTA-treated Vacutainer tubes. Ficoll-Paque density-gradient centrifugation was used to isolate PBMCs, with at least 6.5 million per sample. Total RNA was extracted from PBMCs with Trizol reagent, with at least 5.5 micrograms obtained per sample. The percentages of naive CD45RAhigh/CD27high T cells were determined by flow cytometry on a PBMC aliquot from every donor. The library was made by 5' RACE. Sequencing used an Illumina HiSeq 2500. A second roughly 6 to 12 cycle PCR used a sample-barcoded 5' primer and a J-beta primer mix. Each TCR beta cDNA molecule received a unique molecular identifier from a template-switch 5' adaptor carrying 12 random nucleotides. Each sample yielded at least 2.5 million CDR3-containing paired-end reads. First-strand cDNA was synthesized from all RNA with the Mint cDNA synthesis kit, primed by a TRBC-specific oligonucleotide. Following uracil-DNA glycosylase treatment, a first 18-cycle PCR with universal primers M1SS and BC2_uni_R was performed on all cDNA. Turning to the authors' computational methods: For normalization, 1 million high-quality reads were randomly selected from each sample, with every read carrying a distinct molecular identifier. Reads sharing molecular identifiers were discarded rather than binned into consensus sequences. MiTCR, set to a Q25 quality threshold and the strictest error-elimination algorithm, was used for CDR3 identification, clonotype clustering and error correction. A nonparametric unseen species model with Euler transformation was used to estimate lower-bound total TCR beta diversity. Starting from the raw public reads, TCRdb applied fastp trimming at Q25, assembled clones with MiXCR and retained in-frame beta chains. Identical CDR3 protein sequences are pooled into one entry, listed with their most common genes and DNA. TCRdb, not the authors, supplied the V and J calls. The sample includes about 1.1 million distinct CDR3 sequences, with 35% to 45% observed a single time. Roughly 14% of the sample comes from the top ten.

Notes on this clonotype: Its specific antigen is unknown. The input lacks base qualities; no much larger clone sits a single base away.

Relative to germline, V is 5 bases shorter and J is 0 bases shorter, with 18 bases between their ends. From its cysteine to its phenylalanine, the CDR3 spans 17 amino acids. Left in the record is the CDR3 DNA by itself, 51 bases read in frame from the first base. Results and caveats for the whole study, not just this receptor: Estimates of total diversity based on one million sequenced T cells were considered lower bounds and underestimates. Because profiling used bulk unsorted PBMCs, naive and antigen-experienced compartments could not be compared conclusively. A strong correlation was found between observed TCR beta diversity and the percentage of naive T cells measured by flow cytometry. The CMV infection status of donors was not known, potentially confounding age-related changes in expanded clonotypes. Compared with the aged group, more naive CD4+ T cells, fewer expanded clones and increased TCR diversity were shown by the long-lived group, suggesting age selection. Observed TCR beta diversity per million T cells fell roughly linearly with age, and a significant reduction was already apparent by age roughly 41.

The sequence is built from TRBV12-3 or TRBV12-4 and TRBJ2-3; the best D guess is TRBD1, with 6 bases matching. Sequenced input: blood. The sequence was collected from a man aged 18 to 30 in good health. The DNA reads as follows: TGTGCCAGCAGTCCTCCCCCGACAGGTACTAGCACAGATACGCAGTATTTT. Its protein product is CASSPPPTGTSTDTQYF.